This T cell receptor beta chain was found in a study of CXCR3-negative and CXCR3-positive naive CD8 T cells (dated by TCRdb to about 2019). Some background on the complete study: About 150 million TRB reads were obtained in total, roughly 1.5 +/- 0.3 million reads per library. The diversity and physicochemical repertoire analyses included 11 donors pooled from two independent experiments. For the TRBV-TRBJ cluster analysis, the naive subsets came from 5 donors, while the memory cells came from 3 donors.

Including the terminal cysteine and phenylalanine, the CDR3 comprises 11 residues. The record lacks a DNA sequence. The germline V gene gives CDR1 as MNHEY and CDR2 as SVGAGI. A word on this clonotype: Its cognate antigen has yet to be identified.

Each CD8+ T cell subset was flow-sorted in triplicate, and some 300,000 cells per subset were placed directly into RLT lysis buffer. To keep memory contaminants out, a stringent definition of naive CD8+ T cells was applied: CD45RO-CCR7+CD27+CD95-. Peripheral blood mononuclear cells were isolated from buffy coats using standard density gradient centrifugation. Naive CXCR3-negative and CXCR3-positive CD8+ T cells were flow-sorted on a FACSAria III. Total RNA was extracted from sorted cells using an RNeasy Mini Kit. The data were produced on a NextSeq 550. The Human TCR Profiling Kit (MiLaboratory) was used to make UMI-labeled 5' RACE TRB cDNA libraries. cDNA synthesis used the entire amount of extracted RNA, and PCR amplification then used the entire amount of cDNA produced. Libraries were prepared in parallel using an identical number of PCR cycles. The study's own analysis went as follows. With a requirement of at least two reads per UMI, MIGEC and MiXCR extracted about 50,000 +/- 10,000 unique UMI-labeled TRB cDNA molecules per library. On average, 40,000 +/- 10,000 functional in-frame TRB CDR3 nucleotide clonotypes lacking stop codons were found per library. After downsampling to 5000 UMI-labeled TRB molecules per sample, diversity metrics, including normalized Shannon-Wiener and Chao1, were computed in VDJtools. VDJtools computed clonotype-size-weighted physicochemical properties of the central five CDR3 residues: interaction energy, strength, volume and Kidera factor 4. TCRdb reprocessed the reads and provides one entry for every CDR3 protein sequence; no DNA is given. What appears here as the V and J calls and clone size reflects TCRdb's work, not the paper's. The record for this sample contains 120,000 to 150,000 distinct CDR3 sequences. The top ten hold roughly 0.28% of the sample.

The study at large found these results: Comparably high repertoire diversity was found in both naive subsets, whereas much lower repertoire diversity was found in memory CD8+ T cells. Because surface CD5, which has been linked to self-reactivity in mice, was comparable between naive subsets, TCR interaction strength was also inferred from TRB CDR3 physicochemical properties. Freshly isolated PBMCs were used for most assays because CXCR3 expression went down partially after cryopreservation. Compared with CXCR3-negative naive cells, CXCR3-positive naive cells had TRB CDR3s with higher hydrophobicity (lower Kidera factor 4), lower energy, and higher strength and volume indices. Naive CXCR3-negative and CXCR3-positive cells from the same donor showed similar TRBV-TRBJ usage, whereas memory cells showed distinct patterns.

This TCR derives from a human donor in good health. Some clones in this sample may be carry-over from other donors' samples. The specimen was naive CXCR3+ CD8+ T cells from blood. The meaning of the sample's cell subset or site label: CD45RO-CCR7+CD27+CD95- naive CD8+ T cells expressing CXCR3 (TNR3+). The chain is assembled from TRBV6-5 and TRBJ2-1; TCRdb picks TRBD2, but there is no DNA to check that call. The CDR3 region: CASSWGGEQFF.